Listed here are 9 T cell receptor beta chains from one sample, sequenced in a study of T-cell reconstitution after alpha-beta-depleted transplantation in children. Using unique molecular identifiers, the investigators prepared the TCRbeta library. A single record per CDR3 protein comes from TCRdb applying MiXCR to the PCR reads. In the table there are about a million distinct CDR3 sequences, about 29% of which are singletons. The sequences come from PBMCs, mostly from graft donor cells, collected 360 days after TCRalphabeta/CD19-depleted stem cell transplant. The receptors originated from a boy in the first two years of life who had a stem cell transplant for SCID, so the T cells may come from the graft donor.

The table lists this clonotype with many counts. The chain is built from TRBV7-8 and TRBJ2-7; 12 bases match TRBD2. Germline CDR1 and CDR2: SGHVS and FQNEAQ. The CDR3 covers 18 residues. V was clipped by 1 base and J by 0 bases; unmatched bases: 7. CDR3 sequence: CASSLGGLAGLVSYEQYF. The CDR3 nucleotides are TGTGCCAGCAGCTTAGGGGGACTAGCGGGCTTGGTCTCCTACGAGCAGTACTTC.

The chain carries TRBV6-5 and TRBJ2-5, with a possible D match to TRBD2 (6 bases). The ends were cut back, 0 bases at V and 0 bases at J, with 8 bases in the middle. The V gene's germline CDR1 is MNHEY and CDR2 SVGAGI. The CDR3 has 15 amino acids. The CDR3 protein is CASSYSGGYQETQYF. CDR3 sequence (DNA): TGTGCCAGCAGTTACTCGGGGGGATACCAAGAGACCCAGTACTTC.

This clonotype showed up just a few times. The chain recombines TRBV10-3 with TRBJ2-2; 11 bases are shared with TRBD1. The CDR3 consists of 13 residues. With V trimmed by 11 bases and J by 6 bases, 5 bases remained unmatched. Germline CDR1 ENHRY, CDR2 SYGVKD. This CDR3 is CALRDRGSGELFF. In nucleotides, the CDR3 is TGTGCCCTCCGGGACAGGGGGTCCGGGGAGCTGTTTTTT.

The V gene is TRBV20-1, the J gene TRBJ2-7; D call uncertain. Germline V CDR1 and CDR2: DFQATT, SNEGSKA (reference sequence). The length of the CDR3 is 11 residues. V shed 6 bases and J shed 5 bases, with 11 bases lying between them. The CDR3 coding sequence is TGCAGTGCCTCCTACGTGGACGAGCAGTACTTC. Amino acid sequence: CSASYVDEQYF.

The table lists this clonotype with a few counts. The rearrangement links TRBV4-1 to TRBJ2-3, with a tentative D call TRBD1 (8 bases). The CDR3 loop spans 16 amino acids. V was trimmed by 0 bases and J by 8 bases, leaving 18 bases between them. From germline, CDR1 is MGHRA and CDR2 YSYEKL. CDR3 in amino acids: CASSQDRATGEGTQYF. CDR3 DNA sequence: TGCGCCAGCAGCCAAGATCGGGCGACAGGGGAGGGTACGCAGTATTTT.

This chain links TRBV12-3 or TRBV12-4 with TRBJ2-2; tentatively, D is TRBD2 (5 bases). Trimming shortened V by 2 bases and J by 5 bases, and 18 bases separated the two germline ends. The CDR3 sequence is 17 residues long. The CDR3, as DNA: TGTGCCAGCAGTTTATCCGGGATCCACGGGGTAACCGGGGAGCTGTTTTTT. Translation: CASSLSGIHGVTGELFF.

The gene calls are TRBV6-5 and TRBJ2-7; no clear D. V lost 5 bases and J lost 3, with 11 bases in between. Germline CDR1 is MNHEY and CDR2 is SVGAGI. The CDR3 sequence is 13 residues long. CDR3 nucleotide sequence: TGTGCCAGCAGTAACATCCCTAGCTACGAGCAGTACTTC. It translates to CASSNIPSYEQYF.

This rearrangement joins TRBV5-1 to TRBJ2-1, with D possibly TRBD1 on 8 matching bases. CDR3 length equals 17 residues. V lost 2 bases to trimming and J lost 4 bases, with 19 bases between them. CDR1 is SGHRS and CDR2 is YFSETQ in the germline V gene. The CDR3 region is CASSFMGGTGSYNEQFF. Written as DNA, the CDR3 is TGCGCCAGCAGCTTTATGGGGGGGACAGGTTCTTACAATGAGCAGTTCTTC.

V usage is TRBV29-1 and J usage is TRBJ1-2; no clear D. The length of the CDR3 is 17 residues. The V end was cut by 4 bases, the J end by 0 bases, with 21 bases between. The germline V gene encodes CDR1 SQVTM and CDR2 ANQGSEA. The CDR3 is CSVVTGVGSSANYGYTF. In DNA, the CDR3 is TGCAGCGTTGTTACCGGTGTCGGATCAAGCGCTAACTATGGCTACACCTTC.